The 13 T cell receptor beta chains below all came from one sample that was sequenced in a study of vaccination and CD4 T cells after COVID-19. Cultured CD4+ T-cell DNA underwent Oncomine TCR Beta short-read sequencing. Using its own MiXCR run on the PCR reads, TCRdb lists one record per CDR3 protein. The sample lists about 23,000 distinct CDR3 sequences, 58% occurring once. As to treatment: roughly ten-day PBMC culture with coronavirus spike peptide pools or control peptides (ViraFEST assay). These receptors' targets are unknown. Sequences were obtained from CD4+ T cells from blood, cultured in vitro. All receptors derive from a human donor who had recovered from COVID-19.

This rearrangement joins TRBV7-9 to TRBJ1-5; D unclear. The CDR3 is made up of 14 amino acids. Trimming left V 6 bases short and J 9 bases short, with 18 bases between. The germline CDR1 and CDR2 sequences are SEHNR and FQNEAQ (reference sequence). CDR3 bases: TGTGCCAGCAGTCCTAAGACGGTGACGGGGCCCCAGCATTTT. Translated: CASSPKTVTGPQHF.

V gene TRBV28 combines with J gene TRBJ2-7; the D gene could be TRBD1 or TRBD2 (7 bases each). Germline V gene lookup returns CDR1 MDHEN and CDR2 SYDVKM. V lost 7 bases, J lost 2 bases, and 18 bases lay in between. The CDR3 consists of 15 residues. The CDR3 protein is CASKGQASGTYEQYF. CDR3 in DNA: TGTGCCAGCAAAGGACAGGCTAGCGGTACCTACGAGCAGTACTTC.

The chain uses TRBV23-1 and TRBJ2-1; D may be TRBD1 (6 bases). TRBV23-1 is an ORF; its function is uncertain. Trimming cost V 3 bases and J 8 bases, with 20 bases left between them. CDR3 length equals 16 residues. CDR3 bases: TGCGCCAGCAGTCACTTTGGGACATCGTCCGGCGATGAGCAGTTCTTC. It yields the protein CASSHFGTSSGDEQFF.

This clonotype was observed a few times. This chain joins TRBV19 and TRBJ1-5, with unresolved D. The germline CDR1 and CDR2 sequences are LNHDA and SQIVND (reference sequence). There are 14 residues in the CDR3. V was trimmed by 5 bases and J by 0 bases, leaving 8 bases between them. CDR3 amino acids: CASSWEYSNQPQHF. The CDR3 region has the DNA TGTGCCAGTAGTTGGGAGTATAGCAATCAGCCCCAGCATTTT.

The chain combines TRBV29-1 with TRBJ1-4; D unresolved. From germline, CDR1 is SQVTM and CDR2 ANQGSEA. The CDR3 is made up of 13 amino acids. Between the trimmed V and J ends, which lost 7 bases and 0 bases, there was a span of 9 bases. In DNA, the CDR3 is TGCAGCGCTCGAGCTGCAACTAATGAAAAACTGTTTTTT. This gives the protein CSARAATNEKLFF. The full variable domain, with the rest looked up from reference TRBV29-1 and TRBJ1-4, is SAVISQKPSRDICQRGTSLTIQCQVDSQVTMMFWYRQQPGQSLTLIATANQGSEATYESGFVIDKFPISRPNLTFSTLTVSNMSPEDSSIYLCSARAATNEKLFFGSGTQLSVL.

The genes are TRBV6-5 and TRBJ1-3; the D is unclear. This CDR3 has 15 residues. Trimming shortened V by 2 bases and J by 4 bases, and 12 bases separated the two germline ends. The germline V gene encodes CDR1 MNHEY and CDR2 SVGAGI. The CDR3 coding sequence is TGTGCCAGCAGTTACCGGCCTCAGCCGGGAAACACCATATATTTT. Translated: CASSYRPQPGNTIYF.

The V and J genes are TRBV7-9 and TRBJ2-7; no firm D call. Per germline, CDR1 SEHNR and CDR2 FQNEAQ (reference sequence). Trimming removed 1 base at V and 0 bases at J, with 7 bases between. The length of the CDR3 is 14 residues. The CDR3 DNA is TGTGCCAGCAGCTTAGTCGAGAGCTCCTACGAGCAGTACTTC. Translation gives CASSLVESSYEQYF.

The chain employs TRBV12-3 or TRBV12-4 and TRBJ1-3; D gene ambiguous. The CDR3 has 14 amino acids. The V end was cut by 6 bases, the J end by 8 bases, with 17 bases between. The CDR3 is CASRPTDGRDTIYF. CDR3 DNA sequence: TGTGCCAGCAGGCCGACGGACGGCCGAGACACCATATATTTT.

The rearrangement links TRBV27 to TRBJ2-1; D perhaps matches TRBD2 (5 bases). Germline V CDR1 and CDR2: MNHEY, SMNVEV (reference sequence). The CDR3 is made up of 16 amino acids. V was cut by 5 bases and J by 4 bases, with 18 bases left in between. The chain's CDR3 is CASSPLVGAGYNEQFF. In DNA, the CDR3 is TGTGCCAGCAGTCCCCTAGTGGGCGCGGGTTACAATGAGCAGTTCTTC.

This clonotype was seen a handful of times. This rearrangement joins TRBV2 to TRBJ2-5; 8 positions match TRBD1. The germline V gene has CDR1 SNHLY and CDR2 FYNNEI. After removal of 5 bases from V and 1 base from J, the junction contained 3 bases not matched to a gene. The CDR3 consists of 14 residues. The CDR3 sequence is CASSQDRVQETQYF. CDR3 DNA: TGTGCCAGCAGTCAGGACAGGGTCCAAGAGACCCAGTACTTC.

The chain recombines TRBV15 with TRBJ1-2, with a tentative D call TRBD1 (6 bases). The CDR3 covers 12 residues. Germline loops: CDR1 LNHNV, CDR2 YYDKDF (reference sequence). Between the trimmed V and J ends, which lost 9 bases and 7 bases, there was a span of 15 bases. CDR3 protein: CATHTGSRGYTF. For the CDR3, the DNA is TGTGCCACGCACACAGGGTCCCGTGGCTACACCTTC.

This rearrangement joins TRBV20-1 to TRBJ2-1, with TRBD1 as a possible D gene (5 bases). This CDR3 has 15 residues. Germline lookup yields CDR1 DFQATT and CDR2 SNEGSKA (reference sequence). Trimming pared 2 bases from V and 2 bases from J, leaving 13 bases between. The CDR3 loop is CSARQGAGAYNEQFF. The DNA of the CDR3 is TGCAGTGCTAGACAAGGGGCTGGGGCCTACAATGAGCAGTTCTTC.

The V and J genes are TRBV7-2 and TRBJ1-1; TRBD1 matches at 8 bases. Germline CDR1 SGHTA, CDR2 FQGNSA. Trimming at V came to 4 bases and at J to 2 bases, leaving 9 bases not matched to a gene. CDR3 length: 16 amino acids. The CDR3 protein is CASSSFPRGRNTEAFF. Written as DNA, the CDR3 is TGTGCCAGCAGCTCGTTTCCCAGGGGGCGAAACACTGAAGCTTTCTTT.